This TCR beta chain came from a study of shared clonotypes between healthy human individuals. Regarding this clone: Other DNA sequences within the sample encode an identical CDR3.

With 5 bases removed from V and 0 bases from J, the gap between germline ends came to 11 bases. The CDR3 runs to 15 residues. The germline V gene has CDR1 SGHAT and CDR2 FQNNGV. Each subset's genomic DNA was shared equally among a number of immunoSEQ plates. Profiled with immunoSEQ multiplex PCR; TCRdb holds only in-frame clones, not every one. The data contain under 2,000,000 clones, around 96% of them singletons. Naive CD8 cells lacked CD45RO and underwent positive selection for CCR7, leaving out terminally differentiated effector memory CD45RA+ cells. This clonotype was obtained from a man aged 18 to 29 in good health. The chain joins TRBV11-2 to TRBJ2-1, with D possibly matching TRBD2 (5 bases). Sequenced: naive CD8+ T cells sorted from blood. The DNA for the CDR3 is TGTGCCAGCAGCCCCGGAGGTGGCTCCTACAATGAGCAGTTCTTC. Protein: CASSPGGGSYNEQFF.